This TCR beta chain was sequenced in a study of blood T cell repertoires in COVID-19. Looking at the study overall: The United States, Italy and Spain supplied acute and convalescent COVID-19 samples.

The sample holds one count of this clone. CDR1 is KGHDR, CDR2 SFDVKD, per germline. Trimming removed 4 bases from V and 3 bases from J, with 10 bases in between. This CDR3 has 14 amino acids. Original processing methods: Using reference gene primer amplification, nucleated cell counts were estimated. Repertoires were generated with immunoSEQ multiplex PCR, while TCRdb's copy carries only in-frame clones and drops some. The DNA gave D and trimming, while V, J and clone size come from that table. The top ten clones hold roughly 2% of a sample with around 100,000 clones, roughly nine tenths of them seen once.

The chain has TRBV24-1 and TRBJ2-3; a possible D gene is TRBD2 (6 bases). The source material was peripheral blood. The TCR was taken from a human donor with active COVID-19. The donor label of this sample is uncertain. CDR3 region: CATSDPGLTDTQYF. The DNA of the CDR3 is TGTGCCACCAGTGACCCGGGACTGACAGATACGCAGTATTTT.